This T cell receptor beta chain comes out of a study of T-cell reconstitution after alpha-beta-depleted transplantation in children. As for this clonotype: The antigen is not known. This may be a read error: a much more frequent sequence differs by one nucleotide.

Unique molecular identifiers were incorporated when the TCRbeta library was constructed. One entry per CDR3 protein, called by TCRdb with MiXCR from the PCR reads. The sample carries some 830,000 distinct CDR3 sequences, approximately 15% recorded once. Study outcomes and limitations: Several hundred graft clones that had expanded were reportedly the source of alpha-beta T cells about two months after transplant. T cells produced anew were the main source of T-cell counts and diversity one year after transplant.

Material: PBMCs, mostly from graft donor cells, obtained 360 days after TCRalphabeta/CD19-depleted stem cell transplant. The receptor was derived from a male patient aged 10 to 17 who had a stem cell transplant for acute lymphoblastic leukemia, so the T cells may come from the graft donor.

CDR3 residues: CASRGQGSTEAFF. CDR3 nucleotides: TGTGCCAGCAGGGGACAGGGGAGCACTGAAGCTTTCTTT. This sequence joins TRBV12-3 or TRBV12-4 and TRBJ1-1; 10 bases match TRBD1. The CDR3 extends over 13 amino acids. Unmatched junction bases numbered 2, after V lost 6 bases and J lost 4 bases.